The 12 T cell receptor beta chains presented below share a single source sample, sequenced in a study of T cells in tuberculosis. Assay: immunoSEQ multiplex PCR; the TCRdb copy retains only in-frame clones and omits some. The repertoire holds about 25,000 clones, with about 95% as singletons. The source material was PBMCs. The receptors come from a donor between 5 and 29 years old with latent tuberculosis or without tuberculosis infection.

The DNA of the CDR3 is TGTGCCAGCAGCGTGGGCCCGTCTGGGACAGGGTTCAACTATGGCTACACCTTC. Translation gives CASSVGPSGTGFNYGYTF. V is TRBV9 and J is TRBJ1-2; 9 nucleotides agree with TRBD1. Germline V gene sequence: CDR1 SGDLS, CDR2 YYNGEE. CDR3 size: 18 residues. V was pared by 2 bases and J by 2 bases, with 13 bases of the junction left unmatched. The whole variable domain, remainder taken from reference TRBV9 and TRBJ1-2, is DSGVTQTPKHLITATGQRVTLRCSPRSGDLSVYWYQQSLDQGLQFLIQYYNGEERAKGNILERFSAQQFPDLHSELNLSSLELGDSALYFCASSVGPSGTGFNYGYTFGSGTRLTVV.

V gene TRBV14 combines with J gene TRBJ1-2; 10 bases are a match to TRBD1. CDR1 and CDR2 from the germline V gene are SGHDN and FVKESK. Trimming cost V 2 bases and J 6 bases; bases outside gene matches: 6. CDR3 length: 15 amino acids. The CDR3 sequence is CASSQTGTGENGYTF. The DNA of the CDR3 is TGTGCCAGCAGCCAAACCGGGACAGGGGAAAATGGCTACACCTTC.

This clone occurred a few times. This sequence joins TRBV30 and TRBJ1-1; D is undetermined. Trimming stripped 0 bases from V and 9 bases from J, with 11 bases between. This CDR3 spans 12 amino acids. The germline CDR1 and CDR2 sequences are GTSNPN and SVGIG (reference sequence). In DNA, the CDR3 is TGTGCCTGGAGTGTACAGATAGCGAAAGCTTTCTTT. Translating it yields CAWSVQIAKAFF.

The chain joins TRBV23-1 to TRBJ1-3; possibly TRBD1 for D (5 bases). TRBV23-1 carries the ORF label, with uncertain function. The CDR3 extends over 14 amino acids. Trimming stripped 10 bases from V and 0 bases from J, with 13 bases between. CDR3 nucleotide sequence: TGCGCCACCTGTAGGGGAATCTCTGGAAACACCATATATTTT. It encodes CATCRGISGNTIYF.

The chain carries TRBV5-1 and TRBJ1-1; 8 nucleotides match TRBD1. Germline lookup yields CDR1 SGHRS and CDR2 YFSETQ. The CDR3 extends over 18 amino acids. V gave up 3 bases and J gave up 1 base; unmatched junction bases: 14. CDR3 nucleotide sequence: TGCGCCAGCAGCTGGGGGGCCGGGACAGGTGGAACGAACACTGAAGCTTTCTTT. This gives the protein CASSWGAGTGGTNTEAFF.

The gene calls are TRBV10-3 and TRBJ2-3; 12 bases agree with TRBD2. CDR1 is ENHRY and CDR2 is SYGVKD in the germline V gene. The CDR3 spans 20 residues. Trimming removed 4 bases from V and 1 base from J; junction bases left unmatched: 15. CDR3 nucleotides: TGTGCCATCAGTGCCCCGAGTCTAGCGGGGGGGTCAGGGCGCACAGATACGCAGTATTTT. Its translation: CAISAPSLAGGSGRTDTQYF.

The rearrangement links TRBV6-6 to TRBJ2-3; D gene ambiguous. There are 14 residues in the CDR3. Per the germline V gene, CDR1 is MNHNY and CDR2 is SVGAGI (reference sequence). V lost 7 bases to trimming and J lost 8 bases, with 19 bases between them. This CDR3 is CASNMPTDSATQYF. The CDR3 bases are TGTGCCAGCAATATGCCGACTGATTCCGCTACGCAGTATTTT.

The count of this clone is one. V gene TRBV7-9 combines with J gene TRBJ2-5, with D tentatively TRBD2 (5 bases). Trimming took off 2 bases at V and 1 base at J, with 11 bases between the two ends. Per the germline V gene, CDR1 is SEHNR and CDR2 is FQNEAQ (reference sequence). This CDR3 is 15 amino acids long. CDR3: CASSLNVRGQETQYF. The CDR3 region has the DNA TGTGCCAGCAGCTTAAATGTCCGGGGCCAAGAGACCCAGTACTTC.

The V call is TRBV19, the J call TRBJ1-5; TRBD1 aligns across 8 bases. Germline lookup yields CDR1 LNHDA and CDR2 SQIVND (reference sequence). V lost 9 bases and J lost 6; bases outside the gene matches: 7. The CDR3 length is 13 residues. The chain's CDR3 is CASGGQGTQPQHF. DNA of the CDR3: TGTGCCAGCGGCGGACAGGGCACTCAGCCCCAGCATTTT.

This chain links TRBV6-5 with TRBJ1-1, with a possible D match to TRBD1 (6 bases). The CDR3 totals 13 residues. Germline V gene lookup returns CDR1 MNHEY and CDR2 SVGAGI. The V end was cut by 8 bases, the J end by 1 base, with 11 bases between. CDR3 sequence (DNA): TGTGCCAGCTCTCGAGGGGGGAACACTGAAGCTTTCTTT. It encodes CASSRGGNTEAFF.

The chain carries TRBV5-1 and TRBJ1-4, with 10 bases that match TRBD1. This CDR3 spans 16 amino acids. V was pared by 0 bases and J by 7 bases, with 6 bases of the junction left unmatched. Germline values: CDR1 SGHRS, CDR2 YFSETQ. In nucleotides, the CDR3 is TGCGCCAGCAGCTTGGGGACAGGGGGTATGGGTGAAAAACTGTTTTTT. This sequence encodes CASSLGTGGMGEKLFF.

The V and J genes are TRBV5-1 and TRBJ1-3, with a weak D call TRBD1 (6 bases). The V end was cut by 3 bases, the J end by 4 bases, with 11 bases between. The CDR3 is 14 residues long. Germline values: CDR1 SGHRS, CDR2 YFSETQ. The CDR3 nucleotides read TGCGCCAGCAGCTCAGGGGCGCTCGGAAACACCATATATTTT. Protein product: CASSSGALGNTIYF.